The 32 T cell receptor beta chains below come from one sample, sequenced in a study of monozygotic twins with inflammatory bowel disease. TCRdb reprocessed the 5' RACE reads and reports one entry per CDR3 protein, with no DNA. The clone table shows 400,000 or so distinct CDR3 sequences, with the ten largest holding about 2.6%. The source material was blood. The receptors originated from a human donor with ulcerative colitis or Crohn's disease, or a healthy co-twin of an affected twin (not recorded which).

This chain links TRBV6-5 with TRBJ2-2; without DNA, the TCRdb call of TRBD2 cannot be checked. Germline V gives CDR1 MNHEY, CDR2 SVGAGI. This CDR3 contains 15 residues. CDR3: CASSYKGDEGGELFF.

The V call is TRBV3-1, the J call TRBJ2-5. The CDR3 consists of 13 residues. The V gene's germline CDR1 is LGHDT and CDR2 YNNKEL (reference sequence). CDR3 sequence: CASSQDLPETQYF.

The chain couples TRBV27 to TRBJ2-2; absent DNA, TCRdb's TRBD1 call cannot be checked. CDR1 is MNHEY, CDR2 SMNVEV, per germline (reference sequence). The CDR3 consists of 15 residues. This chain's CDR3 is CASSLSGVATGELFF.

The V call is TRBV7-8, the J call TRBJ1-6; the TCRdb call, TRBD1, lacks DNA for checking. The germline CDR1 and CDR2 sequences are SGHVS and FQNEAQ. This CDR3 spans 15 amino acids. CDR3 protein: CASSFRQGMGSPLHF.

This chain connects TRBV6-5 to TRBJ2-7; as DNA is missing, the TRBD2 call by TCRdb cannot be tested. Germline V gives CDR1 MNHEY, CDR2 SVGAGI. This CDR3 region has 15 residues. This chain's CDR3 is CASSYGSSSSYEQYF.

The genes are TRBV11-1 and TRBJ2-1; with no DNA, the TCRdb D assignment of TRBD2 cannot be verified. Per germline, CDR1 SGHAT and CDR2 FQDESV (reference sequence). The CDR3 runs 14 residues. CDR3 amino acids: CASSLARSPREQFF.

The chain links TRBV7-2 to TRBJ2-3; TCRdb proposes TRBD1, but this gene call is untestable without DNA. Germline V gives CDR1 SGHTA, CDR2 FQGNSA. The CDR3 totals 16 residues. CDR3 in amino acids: CASSPPQGILTDTQYF.

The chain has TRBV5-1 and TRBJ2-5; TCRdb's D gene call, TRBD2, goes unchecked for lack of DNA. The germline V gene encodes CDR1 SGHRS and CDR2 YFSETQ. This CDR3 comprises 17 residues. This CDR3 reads CASSLPLLAGGGETQYF.

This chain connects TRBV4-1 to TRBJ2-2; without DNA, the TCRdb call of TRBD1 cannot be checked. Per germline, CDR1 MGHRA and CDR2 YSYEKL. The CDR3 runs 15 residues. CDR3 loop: CASSPGQGGVGELFF.

CDR3 amino acids: CASSLDGKYNEQFF. The chain carries TRBV7-8 and TRBJ2-1. CDR1 SGHVS and CDR2 FQNEAQ come from the germline V gene. The CDR3 spans 14 residues.

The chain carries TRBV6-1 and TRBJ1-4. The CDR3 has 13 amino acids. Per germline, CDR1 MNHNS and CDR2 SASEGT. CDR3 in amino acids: CASSATPNEKLFF.

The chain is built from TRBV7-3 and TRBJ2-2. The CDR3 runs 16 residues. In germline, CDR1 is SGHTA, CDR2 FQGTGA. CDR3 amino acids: CASSPRVVNLPGELFF.

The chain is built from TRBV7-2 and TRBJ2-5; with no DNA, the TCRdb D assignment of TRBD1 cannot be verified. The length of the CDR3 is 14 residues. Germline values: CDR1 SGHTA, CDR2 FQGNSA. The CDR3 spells CASSLWGVQETQYF.

The CDR3 here is CAIRAPGTTEAFF. The chain uses TRBV10-3 and TRBJ1-1; the D call of TRBD1 rests on TCRdb alone, since no DNA is present to check it. The CDR3 contains 13 residues. The germline CDR1 and CDR2 sequences are ENHRY and SYGVKD.

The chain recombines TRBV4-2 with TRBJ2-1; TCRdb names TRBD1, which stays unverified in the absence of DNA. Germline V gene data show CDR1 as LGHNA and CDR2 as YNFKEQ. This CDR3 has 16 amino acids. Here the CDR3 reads CASSIGGQGTYNEQFF.

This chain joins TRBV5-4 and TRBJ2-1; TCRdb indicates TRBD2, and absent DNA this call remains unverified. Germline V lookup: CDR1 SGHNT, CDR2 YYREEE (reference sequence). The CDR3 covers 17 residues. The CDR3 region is CASSLPAGGRLGNEQFF.

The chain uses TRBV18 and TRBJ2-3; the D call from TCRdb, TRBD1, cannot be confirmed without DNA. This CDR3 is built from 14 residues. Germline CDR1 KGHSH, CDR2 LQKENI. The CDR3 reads CASSTDRGADTQYF.

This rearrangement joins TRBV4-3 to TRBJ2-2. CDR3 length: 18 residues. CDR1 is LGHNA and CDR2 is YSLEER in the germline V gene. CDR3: CASSQDSSWRLNTGELFF.

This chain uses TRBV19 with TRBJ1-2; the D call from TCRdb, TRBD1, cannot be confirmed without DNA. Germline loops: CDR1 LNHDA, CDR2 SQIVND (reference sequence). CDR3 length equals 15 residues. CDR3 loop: CASSLATGAIYGYTF. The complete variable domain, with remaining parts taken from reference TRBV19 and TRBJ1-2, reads DGGITQSPKYLFRKEGQNVTLSCEQNLNHDAMYWYRQDPGQGLRLIYYSQIVNDFQKGDIAEGYSVSREKKESFPLTVTSAQKNPTAFYLCASSLATGAIYGYTFGSGTRLTVV.

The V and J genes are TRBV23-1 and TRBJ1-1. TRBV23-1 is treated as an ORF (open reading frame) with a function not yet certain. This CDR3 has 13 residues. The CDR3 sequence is CASRVTANTEAFF.

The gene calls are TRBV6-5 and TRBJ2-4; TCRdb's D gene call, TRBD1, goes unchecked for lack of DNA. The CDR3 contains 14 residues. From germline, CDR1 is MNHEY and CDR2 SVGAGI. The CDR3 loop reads CASSYRDTKNIQYF.

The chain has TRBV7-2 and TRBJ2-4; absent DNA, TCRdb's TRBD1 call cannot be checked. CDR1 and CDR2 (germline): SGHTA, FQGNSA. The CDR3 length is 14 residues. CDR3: CASSLGGGKNIQYF.

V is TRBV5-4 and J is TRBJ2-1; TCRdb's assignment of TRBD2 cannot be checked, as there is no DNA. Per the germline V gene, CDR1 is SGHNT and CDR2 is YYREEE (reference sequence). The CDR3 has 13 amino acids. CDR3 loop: CASRRLADNEQFF. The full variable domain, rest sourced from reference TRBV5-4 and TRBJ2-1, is ETGVTQSPTHLIKTRGQQVTLRCSSQSGHNTVSWYQQALGQGPQFIFQYYREEENGRGNFPPRFSGLQFPNYSSELNVNALELDDSALYLCASRRLADNEQFFGPGTRLTVL.

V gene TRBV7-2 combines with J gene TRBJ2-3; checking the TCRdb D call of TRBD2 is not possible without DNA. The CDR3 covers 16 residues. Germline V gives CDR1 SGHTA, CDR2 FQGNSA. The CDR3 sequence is CASSRLAGGPGDTQYF.

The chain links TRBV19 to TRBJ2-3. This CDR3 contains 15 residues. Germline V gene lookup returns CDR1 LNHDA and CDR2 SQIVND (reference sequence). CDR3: CASSIVGSSTDTQYF.

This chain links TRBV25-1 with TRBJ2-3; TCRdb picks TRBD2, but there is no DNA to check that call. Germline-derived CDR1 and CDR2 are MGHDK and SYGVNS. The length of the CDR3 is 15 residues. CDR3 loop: CASIQHGPTTNTQYF.

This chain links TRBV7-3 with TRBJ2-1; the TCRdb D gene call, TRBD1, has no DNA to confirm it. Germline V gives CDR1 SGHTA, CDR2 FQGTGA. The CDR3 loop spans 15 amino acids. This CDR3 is CASSYGGGGLNEQFF.

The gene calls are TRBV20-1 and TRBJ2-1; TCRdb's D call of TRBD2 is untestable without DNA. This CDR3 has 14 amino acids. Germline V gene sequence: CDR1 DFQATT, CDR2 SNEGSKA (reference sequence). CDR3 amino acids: CSARVAGGNNEQFF.

CDR3 in amino acids: CASTRGQGGTEAFF. V is TRBV12-3 or TRBV12-4 and J is TRBJ1-1; the D call from TCRdb, TRBD1, cannot be confirmed without DNA. CDR3 length: 14 amino acids.

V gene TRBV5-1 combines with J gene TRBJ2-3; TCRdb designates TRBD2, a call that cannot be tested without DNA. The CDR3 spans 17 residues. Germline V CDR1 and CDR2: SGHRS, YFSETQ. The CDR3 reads CASSSLASGGSTDTQYF.

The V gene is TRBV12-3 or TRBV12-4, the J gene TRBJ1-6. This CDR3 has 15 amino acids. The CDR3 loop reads CASSLGSHYNSPLHF.

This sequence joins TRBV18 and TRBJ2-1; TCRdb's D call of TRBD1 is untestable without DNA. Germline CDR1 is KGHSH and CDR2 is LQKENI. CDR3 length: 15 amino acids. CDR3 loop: CASSPRRGPNNEQFF.